This TCR beta chain was captured by sequencing in a study of identical twins. Turning to this clonotype: The junction shows a germline mismatch at one end, possibly a read error.

The CDR3 is 12 amino acids. The germline CDR1 and CDR2 sequences are SGHRS and YFSETQ. TCRdb recomputed calls from the 5' RACE reads with MiXCR, one row per CDR3 protein. The table lists roughly 150,000 distinct CDR3 sequences, around 3.6% of them singletons, with around 8% in the top ten. The chain joins TRBV5-1 to TRBJ2-3, with D unclear. The material sequenced was memory T cells sorted from blood. The sequence came from a man between 18 and 35 years old in good health. In DNA form, the CDR3 reads TGCGCCAGCAGCTTGGCCTCAGATACGCAGTGTTTT. Translating gives CASSLASDTQCF.